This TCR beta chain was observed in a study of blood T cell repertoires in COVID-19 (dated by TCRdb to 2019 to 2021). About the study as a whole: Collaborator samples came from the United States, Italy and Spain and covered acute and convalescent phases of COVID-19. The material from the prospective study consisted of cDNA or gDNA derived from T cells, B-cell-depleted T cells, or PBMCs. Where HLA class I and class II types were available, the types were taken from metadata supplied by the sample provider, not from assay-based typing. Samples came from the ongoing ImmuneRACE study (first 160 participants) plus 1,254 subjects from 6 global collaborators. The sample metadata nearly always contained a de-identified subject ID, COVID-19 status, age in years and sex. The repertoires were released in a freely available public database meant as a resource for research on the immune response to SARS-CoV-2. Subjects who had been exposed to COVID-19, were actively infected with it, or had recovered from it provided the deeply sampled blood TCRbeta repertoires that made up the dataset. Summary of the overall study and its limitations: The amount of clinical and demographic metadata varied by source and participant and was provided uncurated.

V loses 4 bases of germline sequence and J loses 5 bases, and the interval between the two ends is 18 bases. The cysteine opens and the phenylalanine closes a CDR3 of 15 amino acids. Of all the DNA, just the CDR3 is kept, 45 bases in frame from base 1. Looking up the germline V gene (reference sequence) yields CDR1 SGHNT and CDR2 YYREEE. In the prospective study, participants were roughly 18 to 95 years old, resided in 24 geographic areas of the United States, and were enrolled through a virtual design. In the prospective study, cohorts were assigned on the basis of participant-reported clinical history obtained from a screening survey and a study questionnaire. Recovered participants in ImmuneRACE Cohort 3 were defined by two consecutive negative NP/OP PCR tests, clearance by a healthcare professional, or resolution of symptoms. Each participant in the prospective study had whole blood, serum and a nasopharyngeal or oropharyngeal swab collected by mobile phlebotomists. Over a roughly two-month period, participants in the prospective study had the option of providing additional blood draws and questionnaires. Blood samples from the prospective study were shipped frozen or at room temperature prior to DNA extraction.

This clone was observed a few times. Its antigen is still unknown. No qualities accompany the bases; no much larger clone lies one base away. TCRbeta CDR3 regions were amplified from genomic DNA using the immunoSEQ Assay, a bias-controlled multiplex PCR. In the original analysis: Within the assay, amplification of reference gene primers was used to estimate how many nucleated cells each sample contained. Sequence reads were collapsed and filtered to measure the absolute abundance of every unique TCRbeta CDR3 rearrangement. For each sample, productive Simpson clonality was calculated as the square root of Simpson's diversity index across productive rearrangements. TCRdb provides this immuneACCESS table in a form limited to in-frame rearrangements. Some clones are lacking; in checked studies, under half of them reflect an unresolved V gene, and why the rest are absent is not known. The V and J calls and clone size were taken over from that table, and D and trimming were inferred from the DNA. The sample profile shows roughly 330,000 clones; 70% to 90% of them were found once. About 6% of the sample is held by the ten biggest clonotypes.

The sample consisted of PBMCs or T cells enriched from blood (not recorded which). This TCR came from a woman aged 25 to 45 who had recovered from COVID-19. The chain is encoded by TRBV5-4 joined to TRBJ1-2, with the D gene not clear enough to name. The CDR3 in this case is CASSRLQSRDYGYTF. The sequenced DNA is TGTGCCAGCAGCCGTCTCCAAAGTCGGGATTATGGCTACACCTTC.